Below are 22 T cell receptor beta chains sequenced from a single sample in a study of T cell repertoires in cytomegalovirus infection. TCRdb ran MiXCR on the reads and lists one entry per CDR3 protein. The table has over 250,000 distinct CDR3 sequences, 25% seen once. Sequenced: PBMCs. The receptor set was obtained from a human donor in good health (CMV status not recorded). Some clones in this sample may be carry-over from other donors' samples.

This clonotype was seen a handful of times. In DNA, the CDR3 is TGCGCCAGCAGCCCTACCACACAGCCGTACACTGAAGCTTTCTTT. Amino acids: CASSPTTQPYTEAFF. The rearrangement links TRBV5-1 to TRBJ1-1; D is ambiguous. Germline assignment: CDR1 SGHRS and CDR2 YFSETQ. This CDR3 spans 15 amino acids. V dropped 4 bases and J dropped 3 bases, with 16 bases sitting between them.

The sample holds many counts of this clonotype. The rearrangement uses TRBV7-3 and TRBJ2-4, with 7 bases that match TRBD2. Per the germline V gene, CDR1 is SGHTA and CDR2 is FQGTGA. The CDR3 totals 18 residues. The V segment lost 2 bases and the J segment 4 bases; nucleotides outside the gene matches: 14. The CDR3 sequence: CASSLGGPGTTPKNIQYF. The CDR3 nucleotides are TGTGCCAGCAGCTTAGGTGGGCCCGGGACTACCCCAAAAAACATTCAGTACTTC.

This clonotype was found many times. V usage is TRBV7-2 and J usage is TRBJ1-2; tentatively, D is TRBD1 (5 bases). V lost 6 bases to trimming and J lost 8 bases, with 19 bases between them. The germline V gene encodes CDR1 SGHTA and CDR2 FQGNSA. The CDR3 totals 14 residues. CDR3 sequence: CASSSDTGLGGYTF. CDR3 nucleotide sequence: TGTGCCAGCAGTTCAGACACAGGTTTAGGAGGCTACACCTTC. Full variable domain (outside the CDR3, taken from reference TRBV7-2 and TRBJ1-2): GAGVSQSPSNKVTEKGKDVELRCDPISGHTALYWYRQSLGQGLEFLIYFQGNSAPDKSGLPSDRFSAERTGGSVSTLTIQRTQQEDSAVYLCASSSDTGLGGYTFGSGTRLTVV.

This chain connects TRBV19 to TRBJ1-5, with a tentative D call TRBD1 (6 bases). CDR3 length equals 16 residues. The germline V and J ends were trimmed by 6 bases and 2 bases, with 17 bases remaining between them. The V gene's germline CDR1 is LNHDA and CDR2 SQIVND (reference sequence). This chain's CDR3 is CASRGAQGFGNQPQHF. In nucleotides, the CDR3 is TGTGCCAGTAGAGGGGCACAGGGATTTGGCAATCAGCCCCAGCATTTT.

This clonotype was seen a few times. The chain carries TRBV29-1 and TRBJ1-1; D might be TRBD1 (6 bases). Trimming took 4 bases from V and 5 from J, leaving 17 bases between them. The CDR3 extends over 14 amino acids. The germline V gene encodes CDR1 SQVTM and CDR2 ANQGSEA. The CDR3 DNA follows: TGCAGCGTTGCGGGGGCGGGGGGTAGTACTGAAGCTTTCTTT. This codes for CSVAGAGGSTEAFF.

The genes are TRBV5-1 and TRBJ2-2; 8 bases map to TRBD1. Germline CDR1 reads SGHRS; CDR2 reads YFSETQ. J lost 7 bases, V lost 4 bases, and 9 bases had no gene match. The CDR3 sequence is 15 residues long. The CDR3 nucleotides are TGCGCCAGCAGCGGTGACAGGGGACGGAGCGGGGAGCTGTTTTTT. Translating it yields CASSGDRGRSGELFF.

This clonotype was counted many times. The J gene is TRBJ1-1, the V gene TRBV12-3 or TRBV12-4, with 7 nucleotides matching TRBD1. J gave up 1 base and V 7 bases, and 9 bases lay outside the gene matches. The CDR3 length is 15 residues. The CDR3 DNA is TGTGCCAGCATCAAGGGGACAGATTCGAACACTGAAGCTTTCTTT. This sequence encodes CASIKGTDSNTEAFF.

In this sample, this clonotype turned up many times. J is TRBJ2-5 and V is TRBV7-9; 9 nucleotides match TRBD1. Trimming removed 4 bases from V and 5 bases from J; junction bases left unmatched: 2. The CDR3 extends over 13 amino acids. CDR1 and CDR2 from the germline V gene are SEHNR and FQNEAQ (reference sequence). The CDR3: CASSSTGGETQYF. For the CDR3, the DNA is TGTGCCAGCAGCTCGACAGGGGGGGAGACCCAGTACTTC. Using reference TRBV7-9 and TRBJ2-5 for the parts outside the CDR3, the full variable domain is DTGVSQNPRHKITKRGQNVTFRCDPISEHNRLYWYRQTLGQGPEFLTYFQNEAQLEKSRLLSDRFSAERPKGSFSTLEIQRTEQGDSAMYLCASSSTGGETQYFGPGTRLLVL.

The V and J genes are TRBV2 and TRBJ2-7; D call uncertain. This CDR3 region has 12 residues. Germline V gene lookup returns CDR1 SNHLY and CDR2 FYNNEI. The ends were cut back, 6 bases at V and 2 bases at J, with 8 bases in the middle. The CDR3 sequence is CASSYTTYEQYF. CDR3 sequence (DNA): TGTGCCAGCAGCTACACTACCTACGAGCAGTACTTC. Using reference TRBV2 and TRBJ2-7 for the parts outside the CDR3, the full variable domain is EPEVTQTPSHQVTQMGQEVILRCVPISNHLYFYWYRQILGQKVEFLVSFYNNEISEKSEIFDDQFSVERPDGSNFTLKIRSTKLEDSAMYFCASSYTTYEQYFGPGTRLTVT.

The chain couples TRBV6-2 or TRBV6-3 to TRBJ1-1; D gene ambiguous. This CDR3 is built from 13 residues. V lost 7 bases and J lost 4, with 13 bases in between. Germline V lookup: CDR1 MNHEY, CDR2 SVGEGT. CDR3 in DNA: TGTGCCAGCAATTTAGAGGTGGGCACTGAAGCTTTCTTT. Translated, it gives CASNLEVGTEAFF.

The chain carries TRBV6-2 or TRBV6-3 and TRBJ2-3; 9 bases are a match to TRBD2. CDR1 and CDR2 (germline): MNHEY, SVGEGT. Trimming took 5 bases from V and 12 from J; bases not matched to a gene: 6. CDR3 length equals 12 residues. The CDR3 DNA sequence: TGTGCCAGCAGTGGAAAGCGGGGGGTACAGTATTTT. Translating gives CASSGKRGVQYF.

V gene TRBV23-1 combines with J gene TRBJ1-1; D may be TRBD1 (5 bases). TRBV23-1 is an ORF; its function is uncertain. V lost 8 bases, J lost 0 bases, and 13 bases lay in between. The CDR3 loop spans 14 amino acids. Written as DNA, the CDR3 is TGCGCCAGCCCAACCCGGGGGATGAACACTGAAGCTTTCTTT. Protein product: CASPTRGMNTEAFF.

The chain employs TRBV6-2 or TRBV6-3 and TRBJ2-7, with 10 bases matching TRBD2. The CDR3 runs 14 residues. With 6 bases clipped from V and 0 bases from J, the junction kept 2 bases outside the gene matches. The germline V gene encodes CDR1 MNHEY and CDR2 SVGEGT. CDR3 amino acids: CASRRLAGSYEQYF. CDR3 in DNA: TGTGCCAGCAGAAGACTAGCGGGCTCCTACGAGCAGTACTTC.

This clonotype has only a few counts. The rearrangement links TRBV7-2 to TRBJ1-5; D might be TRBD1 (5 bases). CDR3 size: 13 residues. V was cut by 10 bases and J by 5 bases, with 15 bases left in between. Per the germline V gene, CDR1 is SGHTA and CDR2 is FQGNSA. The CDR3 spells CAILRDGDQPQHF. In nucleotides, the CDR3 is TGTGCCATTCTGCGGGACGGGGATCAGCCCCAGCATTTT.

Here the CDR3 reads CSAHASGQYQETQYF. The CDR3 DNA reads TGCAGTGCCCACGCTAGCGGACAGTACCAAGAGACCCAGTACTTC. The rearrangement links TRBV20-1 to TRBJ2-5, with D maybe TRBD2 (7 bases). Per the germline V gene, CDR1 is DFQATT and CDR2 is SNEGSKA (reference sequence). V dropped 6 bases and J dropped 0 bases, with 17 bases sitting between them. The CDR3 is 15 amino acids.

V and J are TRBV3-1 and TRBJ2-3; 7 bases fit TRBD2. Trimming took 1 base from V and 1 from J; bases not matched to a gene: 5. The CDR3 has 16 residues. Germline CDR1 and CDR2: LGHDT and YNNKEL (reference sequence). The CDR3 protein is CASSQVGLAGTDTQYF. The CDR3 DNA reads TGTGCCAGCAGCCAAGTTGGGCTAGCGGGCACAGATACGCAGTATTTT.

This chain links TRBV7-2 with TRBJ1-2; D perhaps matches TRBD1 (5 bases). The CDR3 consists of 15 residues. CDR1 and CDR2 from the germline V gene are SGHTA and FQGNSA. Trimming took 6 bases from V and 4 from J, leaving 18 bases between them. The CDR3 DNA follows: TGTGCCAGCAGGGTGCTGACCAGGGAACGCTATGGCTACACCTTC. Translating gives CASRVLTRERYGYTF.

This clonotype was counted between two and nine times. V usage is TRBV10-3 and J usage is TRBJ2-1; 13 nucleotides line up with TRBD2. Germline V gene sequence: CDR1 ENHRY, CDR2 SYGVKD. With V trimmed by 10 bases and J by 7 bases, 7 bases remained unmatched. This CDR3 has 14 residues. In DNA form, the CDR3 reads TGTGCCAAGTCCGGGACTAGCGGGATAAATGAGCAGTTCTTC. Translated, it gives CAKSGTSGINEQFF.

The CDR3 DNA is TGTGCCAGCAGGGACCGGGGGGGTAATCAGCCCCAGCATTTT. Its translation is CASRDRGGNQPQHF. The chain uses TRBV6-6 and TRBJ1-5; D may be TRBD1 (5 bases). The germline CDR1 and CDR2 sequences are MNHNY and SVGAGI (reference sequence). Trimming left V 6 bases short and J 4 bases short, with 13 bases between. The CDR3 covers 14 residues.

This sequence joins TRBV2 and TRBJ2-7; D is ambiguous. Germline values: CDR1 SNHLY, CDR2 FYNNEI. CDR3 length: 13 amino acids. V dropped 4 bases and J dropped 2 bases, with 9 bases sitting between them. The CDR3 region is CASSVGRAYEQYF. CDR3 sequence (DNA): TGTGCCAGCAGTGTTGGCCGAGCCTACGAGCAGTACTTC.

The chain combines TRBV5-4 with TRBJ2-2, with unresolved D. The CDR3 consists of 13 residues. Germline assignment: CDR1 SGHNT and CDR2 YYREEE (reference sequence). V was shortened by 0 bases and J by 6 bases, with 6 bases between the two germline ends. The chain's CDR3 is CASSLDAPGELFF. CDR3 nucleotide sequence: TGTGCCAGCAGCTTGGACGCCCCCGGGGAGCTGTTTTTT. The complete variable domain, with remaining parts taken from reference TRBV5-4 and TRBJ2-2, reads ETGVTQSPTHLIKTRGQQVTLRCSSQSGHNTVSWYQQALGQGPQFIFQYYREEENGRGNFPPRFSGLQFPNYSSELNVNALELDDSALYLCASSLDAPGELFFGEGSRLTVL.

The sample holds a few counts of this clonotype. The chain carries TRBV19 and TRBJ2-7; no definite D call. CDR1 and CDR2 from the germline V gene are LNHDA and SQIVND (reference sequence). The V and J ends lost 3 bases and 5 bases respectively, with 14 bases between them. The CDR3 totals 14 residues. CDR3 loop: CASSMRPLANEQYF. The CDR3 DNA follows: TGTGCCAGTAGTATGAGGCCGCTTGCCAACGAGCAGTACTTC.